The next 27 T cell receptor beta chains were all read from a single sample in a study of STAT5B mutations in CD4+ large granular lymphocyte leukemia. Assay: immunoSEQ multiplex PCR; the TCRdb copy retains only in-frame clones and omits some. The table shows roughly 30,000 clones, with approximately 86% occurring only once. Sequenced: CD4+ T cells from blood buffy coats. These receptors all come from a human donor in good health.

The rearrangement joins TRBV28 to TRBJ2-2; D might be TRBD2 (5 bases). V was cut by 6 bases and J by 9 bases, with 17 bases left in between. The CDR3 spans 14 residues. The germline gives CDR1 MDHEN, CDR2 SYDVKM. The CDR3 region is CASRADGVSRELFF. The CDR3 DNA is TGTGCCAGCAGAGCGGACGGCGTCTCCAGGGAGCTGTTTTTT.

The J gene is TRBJ2-7, the V gene TRBV28; the D call may be TRBD1 or TRBD2 (5 bases each). The CDR3 runs to 15 residues. Germline-derived CDR1 and CDR2 are MDHEN and SYDVKM. Trimming cost V 6 bases and J 3 bases, with 18 bases left between them. The CDR3 is CASSLPGSGNYEQYF. Here the CDR3 DNA reads TGTGCCAGCAGCCTCCCAGGGAGCGGCAACTACGAGCAGTACTTC.

This chain links TRBV5-6 with TRBJ2-7; D assignment may be TRBD1 or TRBD2 (5 bases each). The CDR3 contains 15 residues. Germline V gene data show CDR1 as SGHDT and CDR2 as YYEEEE. The V and J ends lost 0 bases and 2 bases respectively, with 12 bases between them. The CDR3 DNA sequence: TGTGCCAGCAGCTTGGCGTCGGGGCACACCTACGAGCAGTACTTC. This sequence encodes CASSLASGHTYEQYF.

The rearrangement joins TRBV6-5 to TRBJ2-7; unclear D gene. Trimming left V 2 bases short and J 3 bases short, with 8 bases between. Germline loops: CDR1 MNHEY, CDR2 SVGAGI. This CDR3 spans 13 amino acids. The CDR3 DNA reads TGTGCCAGCAGTTACCGGGCAGGCTACGAGCAGTACTTC. Its protein product is CASSYRAGYEQYF.

J is TRBJ2-7 and V is TRBV4-3; D unresolved. Germline values: CDR1 LGHNA, CDR2 YSLEER. Deletions cut 2 bases from V and 3 bases from J, with 14 bases between. The CDR3 sequence is 15 residues long. CDR3 sequence reads: CASSQTRRGDYEQYF. The CDR3, as DNA: TGCGCCAGCAGCCAAACAAGGAGAGGAGACTACGAGCAGTACTTC.

The chain links TRBV7-6 to TRBJ2-7; D is uncertain. V lost 4 bases and J 1 base, leaving 17 bases between the germline ends. Per the germline V gene, CDR1 is SGHVS and CDR2 is FNYEAQ. This CDR3 is 16 amino acids long. CDR3: CASSSETGRDSYEQYF. CDR3 coding DNA: TGTGCCAGCAGCTCCGAAACTGGCCGTGATTCCTACGAGCAGTACTTC.

The V call is TRBV7-8, the J call TRBJ1-4; D is unclear. Germline CDR1 and CDR2: SGHVS and FQNEAQ. V gave up 2 bases and J gave up 8 bases, with 9 bases separating them. The CDR3 is 13 residues long. As DNA, the CDR3 is TGTGCCAGCAGCTTACAGCAGAGGGAAAAACTGTTTTTT. It codes for CASSLQQREKLFF.

This chain joins TRBV7-8 and TRBJ1-1, with D tentatively TRBD1 (5 bases). The CDR3 has 13 residues. In germline, CDR1 is SGHVS, CDR2 FQNEAQ. V was pared by 3 bases and J by 7 bases, with 12 bases between. DNA of the CDR3: TGTGCCAGCAGCTTCACCAGGGAGGGTGAAGCTTTCTTT. It specifies CASSFTREGEAFF.

The CDR3 loop is CSGSLGVTSTDTQYF. In DNA form, the CDR3 reads TGCAGCGGGAGTCTAGGAGTTACGAGCACAGATACGCAGTATTTT. The chain carries TRBV29-1 and TRBJ2-3, with D hard to call. This CDR3 is built from 15 residues. Trimming cost V 7 bases and J 0 bases, with 17 bases left between them. Germline V gives CDR1 SQVTM, CDR2 ANQGSEA.

The chain has TRBV5-1 and TRBJ2-3; 9 positions agree with TRBD2. CDR3 length equals 14 residues. Trimming took 6 bases from V and 4 from J; bases not matched to a gene: 6. Germline V gene lookup returns CDR1 SGHRS and CDR2 YFSETQ. This CDR3 reads CASIASGDPDTQYF. The CDR3 region has the DNA TGCGCCAGCATCGCTAGCGGGGACCCAGATACGCAGTATTTT.

This chain joins TRBV6-1 and TRBJ2-1; D remains unclear. Trimming shortened V by 8 bases and J by 8 bases, and 16 bases separated the two germline ends. CDR3 length: 13 amino acids. CDR1 and CDR2 from the germline V gene are MNHNS and SASEGT. CDR3 amino acids: CASGPSGRYEQFF. In nucleotides, the CDR3 is TGTGCCAGCGGCCCGTCCGGTCGTTATGAGCAGTTCTTC.

The chain combines TRBV5-1 with TRBJ2-2; TRBD2 matches at 7 bases. With 4 bases clipped from V and 7 bases from J, the junction kept 13 bases outside the gene matches. The CDR3 length is 16 residues. CDR1 and CDR2 from the germline V gene are SGHRS and YFSETQ. CDR3 in amino acids: CASSPFTGGQNGELFF. The CDR3 DNA reads TGCGCCAGCAGCCCCTTCACGGGGGGTCAGAACGGGGAGCTGTTTTTT.

V and J are TRBV7-9 and TRBJ2-1; 9 bases align to TRBD1. CDR3 length equals 15 residues. CDR1 and CDR2 (germline): SEHNR, FQNEAQ (reference sequence). Trimming removed 3 bases from V and 2 bases from J; junction bases left unmatched: 2. The CDR3 loop reads CASSLGQGTYNEQFF. The CDR3 DNA sequence: TGTGCCAGCAGCTTGGGACAGGGCACCTACAATGAGCAGTTCTTC.

This chain joins TRBV6-1 and TRBJ2-1, with TRBD2 matching over 12 bases. Losses at the gene ends were 4 bases for V and 7 bases for J; bases not matched to a gene: 2. Germline V gene lookup returns CDR1 MNHNS and CDR2 SASEGT. The CDR3 is 14 residues long. CDR3 loop: CASSGLAGANEQFF. CDR3 DNA sequence: TGTGCCAGCAGTGGACTAGCGGGAGCGAATGAGCAGTTCTTC.

The V and J genes are TRBV18 and TRBJ2-5, with 13 bases aligning to TRBD2. J gave up 5 bases and V 7 bases, and 7 bases lay outside the gene matches. CDR1 KGHSH and CDR2 LQKENI come from the germline V gene. This CDR3 contains 15 residues. The CDR3 here is CASLLAGGPLETQYF. CDR3 nucleotides: TGTGCCAGCTTACTAGCGGGAGGGCCGTTGGAGACCCAGTACTTC.

The chain links TRBV5-1 to TRBJ2-3; no definite D call. V dropped 0 bases and J dropped 0 bases, with 11 bases sitting between them. The length of the CDR3 is 16 residues. CDR1 and CDR2 from the germline V gene are SGHRS and YFSETQ. Here the CDR3 reads CASSLGLAASTDTQYF. DNA of the CDR3: TGCGCCAGCAGCTTGGGTTTGGCGGCTAGCACAGATACGCAGTATTTT.

The chain links TRBV7-7 to TRBJ2-5; perhaps TRBD2 as D (6 bases). The germline CDR1 and CDR2 sequences are SSHAT and FNYEAQ (reference sequence). Trimming left V 3 bases short and J 2 bases short, with 22 bases between. The CDR3 is made up of 18 amino acids. DNA for the CDR3: TGTGCCAGCAGCTTCGGTGCGGGGAGAGAGGGAGGTCAAGAGACCCAGTACTTC. This translates into CASSFGAGREGGQETQYF.

The chain joins TRBV20-1 to TRBJ1-2; D is undetermined. This CDR3 contains 11 residues. The V gene's germline CDR1 is DFQATT and CDR2 SNEGSKA (reference sequence). Here the CDR3 reads CLYSVNYGYTF. The CDR3 region has the DNA TGCCTGTACTCCGTGAACTATGGCTACACCTTC.

The gene calls are TRBV7-2 and TRBJ2-3; perhaps TRBD2 as D (6 bases). V was trimmed by 0 bases and J by 8 bases, leaving 9 bases between them. This CDR3 has 13 amino acids. Germline-derived CDR1 and CDR2 are SGHTA and FQGNSA. The CDR3 is CASSLAREGTQYF. CDR3 bases: TGTGCCAGCAGCTTAGCGCGGGAAGGTACGCAGTATTTT.

This rearrangement joins TRBV27 to TRBJ2-1; 10 nucleotides align to TRBD2. CDR3 length: 13 amino acids. V lost 8 bases, J lost 13 bases, and 11 bases stayed unmatched. Germline CDR1 MNHEY, CDR2 SMNVEV (reference sequence). CDR3 protein: CASHNLAGDLQFF. CDR3 in DNA: TGTGCCAGCCATAACCTAGCGGGAGATTTACAGTTCTTC.

The chain couples TRBV19 to TRBJ2-1, with TRBD2 matching over 9 bases. This CDR3 has 18 residues. Trimming at V came to 6 bases and at J to 5 bases, leaving 17 bases not matched to a gene. CDR1 and CDR2 from the germline V gene are LNHDA and SQIVND (reference sequence). CDR3: CASRNSLLAGFSHNEQFF. The CDR3 DNA sequence: TGTGCCAGTAGAAATTCCCTCCTAGCGGGATTTTCCCACAATGAGCAGTTCTTC.

This rearrangement joins TRBV5-6 to TRBJ2-7; D assignment may be TRBD1 or TRBD2 (5 bases each). The germline gives CDR1 SGHDT, CDR2 YYEEEE. CDR3 size: 14 residues. V was trimmed by 0 bases and J by 0 bases, leaving 7 bases between them. The CDR3 DNA is TGTGCCAGCAGCTTGGGAGGGGCCTCCTACGAGCAGTACTTC. It yields the protein CASSLGGASYEQYF.

This chain connects TRBV5-1 to TRBJ2-1; 11 bases map to TRBD2. The CDR3 is 16 amino acids. Germline values: CDR1 SGHRS, CDR2 YFSETQ. V shed 4 bases, J shed 7 bases, and the junction held 10 bases outside the gene matches. This CDR3 reads CASSSTSLAGDNEQFF. CDR3 bases: TGCGCCAGCAGCAGCACATCACTAGCGGGAGATAATGAGCAGTTCTTC.

The V gene is TRBV28, the J gene TRBJ1-4, with no clear D. The length of the CDR3 is 15 residues. V lost 6 bases, J lost 1 base, and 12 bases lay in between. The germline V gene has CDR1 MDHEN and CDR2 SYDVKM. CDR3 DNA sequence: TGTGCCAGCAGCAATGGAGGCCTAACTAATGAAAAACTGTTTTTT. Its translation is CASSNGGLTNEKLFF.

This clone was seen once. This chain links TRBV28 with TRBJ2-7; 7 nucleotides align to TRBD1. CDR1 and CDR2 (germline): MDHEN, SYDVKM. The junction had 16 bases not matched to a gene; V was cut back by 9 bases and J by 11 bases. The CDR3 consists of 13 residues. This CDR3 reads CASSADRQQGEYF. The CDR3, as DNA: TGTGCCAGTAGCGCGGACAGGCAACAAGGGGAGTACTTC.

The J gene is TRBJ2-7, the V gene TRBV10-3; TRBD1 matches at 9 bases. Germline V lookup: CDR1 ENHRY, CDR2 SYGVKD. With V trimmed by 6 bases and J by 5 bases, 5 bases remained unmatched. This CDR3 contains 13 residues. The CDR3 bases are TGTGCCATCAGACAGGGGGCGCTACACGAGCAGTACTTC. This translates into CAIRQGALHEQYF.

The chain uses TRBV5-1 and TRBJ2-2, with 8 bases that match TRBD2. Germline CDR1 SGHRS, CDR2 YFSETQ. The CDR3 is 17 amino acids. After removal of 5 bases from V and 3 bases from J, the junction contained 12 bases not matched to a gene. CDR3 coding DNA: TGCGCCAGCAGACTGGAGGTCCTAGCGGGTTACACCGGGGAGCTGTTTTTT. This translates into CASRLEVLAGYTGELFF.